This T cell receptor (beta chain) was found in a study of blood T cells in healthy people across ages. The CDR3 has 14 amino acids. Germline CDR1 and CDR2: SQVTM and ANQGSEA. V lost 3 bases to trimming and J lost 7 bases, with 16 bases between them. Through a sample-barcoded 5' primer and a J-beta primer mix, a second PCR was run for about 6 to 11 cycles. One entry per CDR3 protein results from TCRdb running MiXCR on the 5' RACE reads. The sample shows hundreds of thousands of distinct CDR3 sequences, about 42% of them seen only once. Sequencing was done on a sample of blood. The receptor comes from an elderly man in good health. The chain uses TRBV29-1 and TRBJ2-1; D is tentatively TRBD1 or TRBD2 (6 bases each). In DNA form, the CDR3 reads TGCAGCGTTGACGACAGGAGGGGCACAAATGAGCAGTTCTTC. Its translation: CSVDDRRGTNEQFF.